These T cell receptor beta chains were read from a single sample in a study of response to subunit inactivated influenza vaccine. From the RT-PCR reads, TCRdb called clonotypes with MiXCR, one entry per CDR3 protein. The sample yields around 500,000 distinct CDR3 sequences, about a tenth seen once. This material consisted of PBMCs from blood, taken about 40 days after vaccination. The receptors stem from a man aged 50-60 years who received an inactivated influenza vaccine. The CDR3 runs from the conserved cysteine through the conserved F or W. A D gene is named only where the DNA matches it firmly. Not all rows give a size; the values are once, few, many and, for expanded clones, a class.

>.|TRBJ1-5|few|TRBV20-1
TGCAGTGCCTCGGGGCGGCTAAATCAGCCCCAGCATTTT
CSASGRLNQPQHF
>.|TRBJ2-2|many|TRBV28
TGTGCCAGCAAACTACCCGGACAGAACACCGGGGAGCTGTTTTTT
CASKLPGQNTGELFF
>.|TRBJ2-3|few|TRBV18
TGTGCCAGCTCACCATTGCCAGGGTGGAGTGGTTCAGATACGCAGTATTTT
CASSPLPGWSGSDTQYF
>TRBD2|TRBJ2-5|many|TRBV6-1
TGTGCCAGCAGCCCCGGGGGGGGATGGGGGGAGACCCAGTACTTC
CASSPGGGWGETQYF
>TRBD1|TRBJ2-6|few|TRBV4-1
TGCGCCAGCAGCCAGGGACAGATCTACTCTGGGGCCAACGTCCTGACTTTC
CASSQGQIYSGANVLTF
>.|TRBJ1-1|few|TRBV3-1
TGTGCCAGCAGCCAAGTAAGTTTGAACACTGAAGCTTTCTTT
CASSQVSLNTEAFF
>.|TRBJ2-7|.|TRBV6-5
TGTGCCAGCAGTTACTCAGAGGCCGACTACGAGCAGTACTTC
CASSYSEADYEQYF
>TRBD2|TRBJ2-2|few|TRBV4-3
TGCGCCAGCAGCCAAGATACGGTAGCGGGGGGGCACGGGGAGCTGTTTTTT
CASSQDTVAGGHGELFF
>.|TRBJ1-6|.|TRBV12-3/TRBV12-4
TGTGCCAGCAGCGATCGAAATTCACCCCTCCACTTT
CASSDRNSPLHF
>.|TRBJ2-4|.|TRBV18
TGTGCCAGCTCACCCGGTAAATCGTCGCTTAACATTCAGTACTTC
CASSPGKSSLNIQYF
>TRBD2|TRBJ2-5|.|TRBV5-1
TGCGCCAGCAGACCCGGGACTAGTGCAGCAAGGGCCCAGTACTTC
CASRPGTSAARAQYF
>.|TRBJ2-5|many|TRBV20-1
TGCAGTGCTTCCGACGGTGAAGAGACCCAGTACTTC
CSASDGEETQYF
>.|TRBJ2-1|.|TRBV12-3/TRBV12-4
TGTGCCAGCAGTTGGGGTGGAGGGGTCGGATCCTACAATGAGCAGTTCTTC
CASSWGGGVGSYNEQFF
>TRBD2|TRBJ2-5|many|TRBV4-2
TGTGCCAGCAGCCAACAGGCTAGCGGGAGTTGGGAGACCCAGTACTTC
CASSQQASGSWETQYF
>.|TRBJ2-7|few|TRBV4-3
TGCGCCAGCAGCCAAGATCCCACGCGGGCCTCGGACGAGCAGTACTTC
CASSQDPTRASDEQYF
>TRBD1|TRBJ2-1|few|TRBV20-1
TGCAGTGTCTCTCCCAGACAGGGAAAAGACTCCTACAATGAGCAGTTCTTC
CSVSPRQGKDSYNEQFF